Listed below are T cell receptor beta chains from one sample, sequenced in a study of blood T cell repertoires in COVID-19. The assay was immunoSEQ multiplex PCR, and TCRdb's table has in-frame clones only and misses some. The table records around 190,000 clones, roughly 84% of them present only once. The sequencing input was PBMCs or T cells enriched from blood (not recorded which). The source is a woman aged 25 to 39 who had been exposed to COVID-19. Both conserved end residues are trimmed from each CDR3.

v_call: TRBV7-8
cdr3_aa: ASSLPPGSSGGAADTQY

v_call: TRBV4-3
cdr3_aa: ASSQDSGNTGKLF

v_call: TRBV1
cdr3_aa: TRGGGGNTEAF

v_call: TRBV18
cdr3_aa: ASSARVNEQF

v_call: TRBV4-1
cdr3_aa: ASSQVRDSNYEQY

v_call: TRBV2
cdr3_aa: ASTRFTGTNYGYT

v_call: TRBV5-4
cdr3_aa: ASSSRGSATNEKLF

v_call: TRBV9
cdr3_aa: ASSARDSGANVLT

v_call: TRBV7-2
cdr3_aa: ASSFPGAF

v_call: TRBV5-1
cdr3_aa: ASNDRVGPYPYGYT

v_call: TRBV19
cdr3_aa: ASSPQMDREQGYT

v_call: TRBV2
cdr3_aa: ASSDLAGGFYEQY

v_call: TRBV19
cdr3_aa: ASTPGREIGQPQH

v_call: TRBV6-5
cdr3_aa: ASSYEPNQPQH

v_call: TRBV4-3
cdr3_aa: ASSQAAGPAEQY

v_call: TRBV6-1
cdr3_aa: ASSERRDPSEQY